These 6 T cell receptor beta chains came from one sample sequenced in a study of shared clonotypes between healthy human individuals. In the naive CD8 group, cells lacked CD45RO and were positively selected for CCR7, so terminally differentiated effector memory CD45RA+ cells were left out. Profiling relied on immunoSEQ multiplex PCR, and the TCRdb table lists in-frame clones only, not all of them. The sample lists 2 million or so clones, approximately 95% occurring once. Sequencing was done on a sample of naive CD8+ T cells sorted from blood. These receptor sequences come from a man aged 18 to 29 in good health.

The gene calls are TRBV9 and TRBJ2-1, with D tentatively TRBD1 (5 bases). The CDR3 has 15 amino acids. Between the trimmed V and J ends, which lost 1 base and 8 bases, there was a span of 16 bases. Germline V gives CDR1 SGDLS, CDR2 YYNGEE. The CDR3 DNA follows: TGTGCCAGCAGCGTATCTCCAGGGTTGTCGTATGAGCAGTTCTTC. This codes for CASSVSPGLSYEQFF.

The chain carries TRBV10-2 and TRBJ2-3, with D unclear. The CDR3 spans 11 residues. CDR1 is WSHSY and CDR2 is SAAADI in the germline V gene. V was trimmed by 6 bases and J by 2 bases, leaving 3 bases between them. The CDR3 DNA sequence: TGCGCCAGCAGATACACAGATACGCAGTATTTT. Amino acids: CASRYTDTQYF.

The chain links TRBV7-8 to TRBJ2-7; D ambiguous. Germline V lookup: CDR1 SGHVS, CDR2 FQNEAQ. The V and J ends lost 5 bases and 2 bases respectively, with 22 bases between them. The length of the CDR3 is 17 residues. CDR3 sequence (DNA): TGTGCCAGCAGCACCCCTCGTGAAGGCTTAACAACCTACGAGCAGTACTTC. Amino acids: CASSTPREGLTTYEQYF.

This clone has only one observation. V and J are TRBV10-1 and TRBJ1-5; 7 nucleotides line up with TRBD1. V shed 8 bases, J shed 0 bases, and the junction held 10 bases outside the gene matches. Germline-derived CDR1 and CDR2 are WNHNN and SYGVQD (reference sequence). The CDR3 contains 16 residues. DNA for the CDR3: TGCGCCAGCGGCCAGACAGGGATGGGTAGCAATCAGCCCCAGCATTTT. It yields the protein CASGQTGMGSNQPQHF.

This clone is a singleton in its sample. The CDR3 bases are TGTGCCAGCAGCCCCTTCCCGGACAATGAGCAGTTCTTC. The encoded protein is CASSPFPDNEQFF. The chain employs TRBV7-2 and TRBJ2-1; no firm D call. Germline CDR1 SGHTA, CDR2 FQGNSA. Trimming cost V 5 bases and J 5 bases, with 10 bases left between them. CDR3 length equals 13 residues.

The chain uses TRBV27 and TRBJ2-5, with 9 bases that match TRBD2. The CDR3 has 15 residues. J gave up 0 bases and V 6 bases, and 5 bases lay outside the gene matches. Per germline, CDR1 MNHEY and CDR2 SMNVEV (reference sequence). The CDR3 DNA reads as TGTGCCAGCAGAGCGGGAGGCGTCAACCAAGAGACCCAGTACTTC. Residues: CASRAGGVNQETQYF.